The present entry profiles one T cell receptor (beta chain) with its context. Its antigen is unknown. This sample stems from a study of early T cells in non-severe SARS-CoV-2 infection. For the study at large: RNA in bulk from unsorted whole blood was sequenced, and chains were unpaired. Study observations and caveats: Matches to VDJdb favored anti-spike CD8 responses and missed private and CD4 specificities.

Unique molecular identifier tags were affixed to discrete cDNA molecules. MiXCR, applied by TCRdb to the 5' RACE reads, yields one record per CDR3 protein. The table shows about 110,000 distinct CDR3 sequences, with 10% to 15% occurring only once. CDR1 is DFQATT, CDR2 SNEGSKA, per germline (reference sequence). The V and J ends lost 6 bases and 2 bases respectively, with 11 bases between them. The CDR3 extends over 12 amino acids. This TCR came from an adult who was a healthcare worker with PCR-confirmed SARS-CoV-2 infection or an uninfected control (not recorded which). The starting material was whole blood, obtained at baseline. The chain joins TRBV20-1 to TRBJ2-7; possible D gene TRBD2, 6 bases. CDR3 coding DNA: TGCAGTGCCAGACTAGATCCCTACGAGCAGTACTTC. It encodes CSARLDPYEQYF.